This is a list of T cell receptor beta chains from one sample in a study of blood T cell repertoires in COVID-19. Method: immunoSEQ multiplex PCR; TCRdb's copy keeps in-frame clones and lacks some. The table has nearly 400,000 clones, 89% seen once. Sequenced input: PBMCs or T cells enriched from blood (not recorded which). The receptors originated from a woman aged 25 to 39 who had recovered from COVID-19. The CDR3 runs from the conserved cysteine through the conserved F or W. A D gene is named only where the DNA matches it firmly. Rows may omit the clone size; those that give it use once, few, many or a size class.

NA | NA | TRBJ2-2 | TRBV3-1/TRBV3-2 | TGTGCCAGCAGCTCCACAGGGCCCGGGGAGCTGTTTTTT | CASSSTGPGELFF
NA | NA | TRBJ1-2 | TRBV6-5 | TGTGCCAGCACCGTTTCCTGGGGGGTTAACTATGGCTACACCTTC | CASTVSWGVNYGYTF
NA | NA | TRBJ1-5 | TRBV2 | TGTGCCAGCAGGCCCAGCGGTAGCAATCAGCCCCAGCATTTT | CASRPSGSNQPQHF
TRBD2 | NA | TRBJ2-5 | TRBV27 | TGTGCCAGCAGCTCTCCTGCACGGGGCGCGGGAGGGACCCAGTACTTC | CASSSPARGAGGTQYF
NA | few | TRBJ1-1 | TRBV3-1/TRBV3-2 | TGTGCCAGCAGCCAGACAGATTCCACTGAAGCTTTCTTT | CASSQTDSTEAFF
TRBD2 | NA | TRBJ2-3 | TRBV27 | TGTGCCAGCAGTTATCGGGACTACAGCACAGATACGCAGTATTTT | CASSYRDYSTDTQYF
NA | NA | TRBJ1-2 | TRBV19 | TGTGCCGCGAAGGCAGGGATCTATGGCTACACCTTC | CAAKAGIYGYTF
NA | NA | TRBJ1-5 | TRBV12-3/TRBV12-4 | TGTGCCAGCAGTTTCCCCAGTCAGCCCCAGCATTTT | CASSFPSQPQHF
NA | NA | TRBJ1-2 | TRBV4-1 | TGCGCCAGCAGCCAAGAGGCAGGGTTGCATGGCTACACCTTC | CASSQEAGLHGYTF
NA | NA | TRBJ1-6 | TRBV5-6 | TGTGCCAGCAGCTTGCATGTCCTCGGTTCACCCCTCCACTTT | CASSLHVLGSPLHF
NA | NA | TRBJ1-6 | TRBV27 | TGTGCCAGCACGACAGGACCGGCCTCCTATAATTCACCCCTCCACTTT | CASTTGPASYNSPLHF
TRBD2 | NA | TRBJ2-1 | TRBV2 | TGTGCCAGCAGTGGGACTAGCGGGAGCGTGGGTGAGCAGTTCTTC | CASSGTSGSVGEQFF
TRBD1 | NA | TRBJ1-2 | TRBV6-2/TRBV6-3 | TGTGCCAGCAGTACGGACAGGGGGATGTGGAGAAACTATGGCTACACCTTC | CASSTDRGMWRNYGYTF